The T cell receptor (beta chain) under discussion was sequenced for a study of spatial heterogeneity in lung cancer. Across the study: Consistent detection of more beta-chain than alpha-chain sequences was observed. Whole-study results and caveats: Ubiquitous, expanded tumor-derived TCRs were more frequently observed in blood at resection than at follow-up.

A unique molecular identifier was carried by every single TCR cDNA molecule. Via MiXCR, TCRdb re-called the 5' RACE reads, giving one row per CDR3 protein. Of around 75,000 distinct CDR3 sequences in the sample, 13% were seen once. This clonotype showed up many times. Its antigen is as yet unknown. The CDR3 is 15 residues long. The V gene's germline CDR1 is SGHTA and CDR2 FQGTGA. V trimming: 5 bases; J trimming: 0 bases; junction bases outside the gene matches: 3. Stated time point: sample taken at primary tumor resection. Extraction of whole RNA from tumor, nontumor lung or frozen PBMC preceded unsorted sequencing. The 72 donors had untreated early-stage non-small cell lung cancer.

V is TRBV7-3 and J is TRBJ2-1; 8 positions match TRBD2. The TCR originated in a male donor with early-stage non-small cell lung cancer. The sequences come from PBMCs, collected at surgery. The CDR3 DNA follows: TGTGCCAGCAGCCCCAGCGGGAGCTCCTACAATGAGCAGTTCTTC. Its translation: CASSPSGSSYNEQFF.